The present entry profiles one T cell receptor (beta chain) with its context. The antigen is unknown. The data derive from a study of post-analysis software for immune sequencing data. Across the whole study: The cohort encompassed relapsing-remitting, secondary progressive and progressive-relapsing multiple sclerosis disease courses. Points from the study as a whole: Controls had lower frequencies than patients of 4 or 5 TRBV segments, which included TRBV5-6, TRBV5-1 and TRBV20-1.

The CDR3 is 17 residues long. V was shortened by 5 bases and J by 0 bases, with 19 bases between the two germline ends. Germline V lookup: CDR1 MDHEN, CDR2 SYDVKM. The TCR beta cDNA libraries carried unique molecular identifiers. TCRdb redid the calling of the PCR reads with MiXCR, one entry per CDR3 protein. Of over 700,000 distinct CDR3 sequences in the sample, 25% to 30% were seen once. The TCR was taken from a girl aged 10 to 17 with multiple sclerosis. The specimen was blood. The J gene is TRBJ1-2, the V gene TRBV28; perhaps TRBD1 as D (5 bases). The CDR3 DNA follows: TGTGCCAGCAGTCTACATATTCGGGACGGATCTAACTATGGCTACACCTTC. It translates to CASSLHIRDGSNYGYTF.